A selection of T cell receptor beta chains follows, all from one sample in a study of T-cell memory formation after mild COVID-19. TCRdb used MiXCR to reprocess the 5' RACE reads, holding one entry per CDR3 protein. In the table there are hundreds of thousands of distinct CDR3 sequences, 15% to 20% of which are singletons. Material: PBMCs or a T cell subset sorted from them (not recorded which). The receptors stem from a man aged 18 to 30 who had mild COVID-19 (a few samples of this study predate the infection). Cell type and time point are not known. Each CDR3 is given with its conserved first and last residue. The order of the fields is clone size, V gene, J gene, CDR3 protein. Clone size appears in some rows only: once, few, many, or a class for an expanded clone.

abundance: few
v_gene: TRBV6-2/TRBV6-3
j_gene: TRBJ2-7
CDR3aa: CASSYRGGEQYF

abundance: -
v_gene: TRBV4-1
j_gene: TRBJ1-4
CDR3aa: CASSQRGTGVTNEKLFF

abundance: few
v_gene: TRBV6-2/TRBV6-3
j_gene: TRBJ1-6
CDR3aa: CASSKRGGSVRSPLHF

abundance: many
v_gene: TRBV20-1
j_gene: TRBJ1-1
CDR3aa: CSARDAGAGNTEAFF

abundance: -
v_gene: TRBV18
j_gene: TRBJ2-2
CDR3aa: CASSPILLAGATNTGELFF

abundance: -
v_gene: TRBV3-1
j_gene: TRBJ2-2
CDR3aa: CASSQKRGLFGRSDTGELFF

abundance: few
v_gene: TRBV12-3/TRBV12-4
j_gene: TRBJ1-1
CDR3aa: CASSFIGFTEAFF

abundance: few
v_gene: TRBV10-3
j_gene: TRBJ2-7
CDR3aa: CATGPSSYEQYF

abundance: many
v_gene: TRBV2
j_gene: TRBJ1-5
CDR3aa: CASSPGGYSNQPQHF

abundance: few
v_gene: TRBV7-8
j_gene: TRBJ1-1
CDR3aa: CASSLAMDREAFF

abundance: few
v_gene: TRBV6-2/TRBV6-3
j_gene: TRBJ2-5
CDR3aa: CASSGTSGGRYQETQYF

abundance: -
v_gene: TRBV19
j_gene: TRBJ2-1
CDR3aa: CASSIGWGHEQFF

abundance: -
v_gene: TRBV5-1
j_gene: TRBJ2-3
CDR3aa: CASSLGRGLRTDTQYF

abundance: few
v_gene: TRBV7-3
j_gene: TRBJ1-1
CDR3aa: CASSLSRDTEAFF

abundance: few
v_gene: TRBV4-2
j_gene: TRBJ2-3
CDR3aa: CASSPLDFGGHTDTQYF

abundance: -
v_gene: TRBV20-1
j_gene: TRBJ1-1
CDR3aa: CSARRGKNTEAFF

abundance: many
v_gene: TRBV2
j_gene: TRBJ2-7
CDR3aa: CASSRSRQAGWLEQYF

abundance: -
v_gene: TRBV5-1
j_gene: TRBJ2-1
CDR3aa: CASSLVAGTRDNEQFF

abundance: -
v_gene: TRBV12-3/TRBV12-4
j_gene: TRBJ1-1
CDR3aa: CASTPMDSTEAFF

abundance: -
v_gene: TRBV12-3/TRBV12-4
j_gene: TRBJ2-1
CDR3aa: CASCGLHNEQFF

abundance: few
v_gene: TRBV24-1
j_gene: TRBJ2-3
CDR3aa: CATSDPPGGKQYF

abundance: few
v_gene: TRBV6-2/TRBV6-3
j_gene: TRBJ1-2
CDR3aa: CASSYSVYYGYTF